This TCR beta chain was documented in a study of shared clonotypes between healthy human individuals. Germline values: CDR1 SEHNR, CDR2 FQNEAQ (reference sequence). V shed 6 bases and J 8 bases; nucleotides not matched to a gene: 15. This CDR3 is built from 16 residues. Points on this clone: The antigen remains unidentified.

Study observations and caveats: Clonotypes that were shared across four donors made up roughly 5.2% of naive CD4 clonotypes.

Genomic DNA of every subset was divided equally among multiple immunoSEQ plates. When replicate PCRs were run on sorted subsets, they used about 220 ng DNA, some 33,000 T cell genomes. Clones were sequenced by immunoSEQ multiplex PCR, and TCRdb holds only the in-frame ones, with some missing. The sample lists about 1.1 million clones; about four fifths were seen once. Sequenced input: memory CD4+ T cells from PBMCs. Subset denoted: CD45RA-negative fraction. The source of this sequence is a man aged 18 to 30 in good health. Some clones in this sample may be carry-over from other donors' samples. The gene calls are TRBV7-9 and TRBJ2-1; 8 positions match TRBD2. CDR3 sequence: CASSSGPAGGPHEQFF. In DNA form, the CDR3 reads TGTGCCAGCAGTTCAGGTCCGGCGGGAGGTCCCCATGAGCAGTTCTTC.